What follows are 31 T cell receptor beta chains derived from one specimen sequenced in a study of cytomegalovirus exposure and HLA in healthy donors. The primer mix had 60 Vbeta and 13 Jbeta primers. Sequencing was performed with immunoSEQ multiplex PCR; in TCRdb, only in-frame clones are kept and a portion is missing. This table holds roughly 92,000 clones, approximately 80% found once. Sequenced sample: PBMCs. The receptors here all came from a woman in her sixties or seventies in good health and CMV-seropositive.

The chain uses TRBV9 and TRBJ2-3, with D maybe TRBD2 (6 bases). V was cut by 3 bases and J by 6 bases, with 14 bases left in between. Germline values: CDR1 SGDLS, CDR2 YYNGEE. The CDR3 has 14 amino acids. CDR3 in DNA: TGTGCCAGCAGCGCGACGGGAGCAGGGGATACGCAGTATTTT. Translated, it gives CASSATGAGDTQYF.

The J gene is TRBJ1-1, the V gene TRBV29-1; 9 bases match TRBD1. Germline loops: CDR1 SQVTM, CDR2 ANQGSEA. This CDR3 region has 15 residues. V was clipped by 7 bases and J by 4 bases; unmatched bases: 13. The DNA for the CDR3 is TGCAGCGCCCTGACAACAGGGGGCTTGAGCACTGAAGCTTTCTTT. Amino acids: CSALTTGGLSTEAFF.

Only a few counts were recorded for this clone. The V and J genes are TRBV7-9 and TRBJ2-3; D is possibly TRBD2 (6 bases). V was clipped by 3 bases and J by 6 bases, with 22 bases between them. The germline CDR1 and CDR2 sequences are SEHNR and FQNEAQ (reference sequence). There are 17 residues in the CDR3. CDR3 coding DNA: TGTGCCAGCAGCTTTACCGGGTGGGGGGTGAAAGGCGATACGCAGTATTTT. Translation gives CASSFTGWGVKGDTQYF.

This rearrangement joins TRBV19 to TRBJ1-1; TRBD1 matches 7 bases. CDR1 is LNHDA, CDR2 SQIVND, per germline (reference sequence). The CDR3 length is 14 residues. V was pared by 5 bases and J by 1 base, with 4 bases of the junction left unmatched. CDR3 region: CASSGGQQNTEAFF. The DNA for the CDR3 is TGTGCCAGTAGTGGGGGACAGCAGAACACTGAAGCTTTCTTT.

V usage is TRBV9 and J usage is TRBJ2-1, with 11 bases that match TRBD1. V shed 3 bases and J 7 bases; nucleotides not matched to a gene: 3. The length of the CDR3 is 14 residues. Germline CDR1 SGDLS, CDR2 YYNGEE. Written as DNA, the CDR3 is TGTGCCAGCAGCGGAGGGACAGGGGGTAATGAGCAGTTCTTC. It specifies CASSGGTGGNEQFF.

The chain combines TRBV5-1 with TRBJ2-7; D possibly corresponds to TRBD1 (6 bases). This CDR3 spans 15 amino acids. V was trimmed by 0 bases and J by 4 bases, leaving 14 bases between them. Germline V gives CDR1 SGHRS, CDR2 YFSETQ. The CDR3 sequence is CASSLAWTELYEQYF. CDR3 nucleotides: TGCGCCAGCAGCTTGGCATGGACAGAGCTTTACGAGCAGTACTTC.

CDR3: CATSSRSGGNSPLHF. The CDR3 bases are TGTGCCACCAGCAGTCGGTCAGGGGGAAATTCACCCCTCCACTTT. The chain is built from TRBV15 and TRBJ1-6; 7 positions match TRBD1. Germline V CDR1 and CDR2: LNHNV, YYDKDF (reference sequence). J lost 7 bases, V lost 3 bases, and 6 bases had no gene match. This CDR3 region has 15 residues.

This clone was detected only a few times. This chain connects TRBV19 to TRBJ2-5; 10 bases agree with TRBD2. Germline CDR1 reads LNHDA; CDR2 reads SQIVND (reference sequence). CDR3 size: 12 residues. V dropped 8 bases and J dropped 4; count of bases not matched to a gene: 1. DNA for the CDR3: TGTGCCAGTCGACTAGCGGGAGAGACCCAGTACTTC. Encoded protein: CASRLAGETQYF.

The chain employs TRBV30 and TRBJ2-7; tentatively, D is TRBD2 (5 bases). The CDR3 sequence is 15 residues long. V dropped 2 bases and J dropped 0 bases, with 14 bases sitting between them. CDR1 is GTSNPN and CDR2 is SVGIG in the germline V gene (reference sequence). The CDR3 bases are TGTGCCTGGAGTTACCGCGGGTCCAGCTCCTACGAGCAGTACTTC. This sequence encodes CAWSYRGSSSYEQYF.

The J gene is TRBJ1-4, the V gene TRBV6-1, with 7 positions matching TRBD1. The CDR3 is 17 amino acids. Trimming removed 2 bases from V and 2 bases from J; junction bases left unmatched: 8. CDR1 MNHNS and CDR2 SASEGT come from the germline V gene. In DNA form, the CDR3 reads TGTGCCAGCAGTGAACTGGGTAGAGGGGGCACTAATGAAAAACTGTTTTTT. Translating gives CASSELGRGGTNEKLFF.

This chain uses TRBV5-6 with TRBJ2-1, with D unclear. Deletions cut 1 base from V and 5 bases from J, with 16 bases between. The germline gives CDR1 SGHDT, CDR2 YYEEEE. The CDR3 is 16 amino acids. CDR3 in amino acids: CASSLRVSRTNNEQFF. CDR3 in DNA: TGTGCCAGCAGCTTGCGGGTCAGCCGAACGAACAATGAGCAGTTCTTC.

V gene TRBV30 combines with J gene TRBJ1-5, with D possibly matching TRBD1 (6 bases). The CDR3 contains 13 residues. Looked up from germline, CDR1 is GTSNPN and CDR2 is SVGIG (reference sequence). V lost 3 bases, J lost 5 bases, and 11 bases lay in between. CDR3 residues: CAWSGQKDQPQHF. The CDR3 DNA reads TGTGCCTGGAGCGGACAGAAGGATCAGCCCCAGCATTTT.

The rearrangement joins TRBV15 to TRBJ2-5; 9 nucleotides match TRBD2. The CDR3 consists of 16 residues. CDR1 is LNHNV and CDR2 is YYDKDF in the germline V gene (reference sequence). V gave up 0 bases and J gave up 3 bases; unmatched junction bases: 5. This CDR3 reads CATSREGLAGEETQYF. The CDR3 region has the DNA TGTGCCACCAGCAGAGAGGGATTAGCGGGAGAAGAGACCCAGTACTTC.

The DNA for the CDR3 is TGTGCCAGCAGTTTCAAGGGGACTAGCACAGATACGCAGTATTTT. Translated: CASSFKGTSTDTQYF. The J gene is TRBJ2-3, the V gene TRBV28; tentative D call: TRBD2 (6 bases). Per the germline V gene, CDR1 is MDHEN and CDR2 is SYDVKM. The CDR3 extends over 15 amino acids. V dropped 3 bases and J dropped 0 bases, with 10 bases sitting between them.

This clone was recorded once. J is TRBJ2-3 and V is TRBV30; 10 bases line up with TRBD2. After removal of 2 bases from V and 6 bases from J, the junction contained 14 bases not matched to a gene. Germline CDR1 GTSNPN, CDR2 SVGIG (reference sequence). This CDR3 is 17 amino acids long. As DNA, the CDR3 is TGTGCCTGGAGTCCCCAACGGACTAGCGGTTCGGGGGATACGCAGTATTTT. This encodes CAWSPQRTSGSGDTQYF.

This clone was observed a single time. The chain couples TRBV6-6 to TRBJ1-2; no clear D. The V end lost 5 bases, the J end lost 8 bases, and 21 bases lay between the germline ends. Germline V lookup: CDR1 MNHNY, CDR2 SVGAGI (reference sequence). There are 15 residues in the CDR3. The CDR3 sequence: CASSPTPGSPGGYTF. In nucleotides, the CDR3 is TGTGCCAGCAGTCCGACCCCAGGCAGTCCTGGCGGCTACACCTTC.

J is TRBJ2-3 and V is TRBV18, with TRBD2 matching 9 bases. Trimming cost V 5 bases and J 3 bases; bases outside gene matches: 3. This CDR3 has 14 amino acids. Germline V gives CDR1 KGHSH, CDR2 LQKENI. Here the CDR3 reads CASSAAGGTDTQYF. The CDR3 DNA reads TGTGCCAGCTCAGCAGCGGGAGGAACAGATACGCAGTATTTT.

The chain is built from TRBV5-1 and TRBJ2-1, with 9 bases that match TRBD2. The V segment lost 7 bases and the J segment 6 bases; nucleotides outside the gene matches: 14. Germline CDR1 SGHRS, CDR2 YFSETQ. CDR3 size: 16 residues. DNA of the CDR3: TGCGCCAGCGGAGGTGCCGTAGCGGGAGCCAGCAATGAGCAGTTCTTC. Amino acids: CASGGAVAGASNEQFF.

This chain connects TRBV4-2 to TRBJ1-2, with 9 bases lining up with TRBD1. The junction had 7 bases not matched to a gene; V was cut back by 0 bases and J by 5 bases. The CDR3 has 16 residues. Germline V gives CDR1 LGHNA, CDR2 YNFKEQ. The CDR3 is CASSQEAGTGQYGYTF. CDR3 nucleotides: TGTGCCAGCAGCCAAGAAGCGGGGACAGGGCAGTATGGCTACACCTTC.

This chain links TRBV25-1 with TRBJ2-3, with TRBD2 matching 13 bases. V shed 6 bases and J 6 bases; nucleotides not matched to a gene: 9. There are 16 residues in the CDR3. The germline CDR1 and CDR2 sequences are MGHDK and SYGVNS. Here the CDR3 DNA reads TGTGCCAGCAGGGCTACTAGCGGGAGGGGGCGGGATACGCAGTATTTT. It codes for CASRATSGRGRDTQYF. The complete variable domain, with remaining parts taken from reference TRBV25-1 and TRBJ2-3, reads EADIYQTPRYLVIGTGKKITLECSQTMGHDKMYWYQQDPGMELHLIHYSYGVNSTEKGDLSSESTVSRIRTEHFPLTLESARPSHTSQYLCASRATSGRGRDTQYFGPGTRLTVL.

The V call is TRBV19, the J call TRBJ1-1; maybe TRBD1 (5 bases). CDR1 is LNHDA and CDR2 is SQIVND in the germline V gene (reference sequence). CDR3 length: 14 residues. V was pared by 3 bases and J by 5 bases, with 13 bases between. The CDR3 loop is CASSISREGTEAFF. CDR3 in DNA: TGTGCCAGTAGTATCAGCAGGGAGGGGACTGAAGCTTTCTTT.

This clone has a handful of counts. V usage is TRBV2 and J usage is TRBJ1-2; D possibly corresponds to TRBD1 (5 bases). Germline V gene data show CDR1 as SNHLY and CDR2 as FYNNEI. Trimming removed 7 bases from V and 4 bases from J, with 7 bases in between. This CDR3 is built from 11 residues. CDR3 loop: CASTDSYGYTF. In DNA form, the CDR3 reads TGTGCCAGCACAGACAGCTATGGCTACACCTTC.

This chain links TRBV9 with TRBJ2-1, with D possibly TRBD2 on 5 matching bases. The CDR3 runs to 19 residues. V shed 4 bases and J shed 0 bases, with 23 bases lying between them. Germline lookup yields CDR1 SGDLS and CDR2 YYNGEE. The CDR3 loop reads CASSLRSPDWTSSYNEQFF. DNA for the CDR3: TGTGCCAGCAGCCTCCGAAGCCCGGACTGGACCAGCTCCTACAATGAGCAGTTCTTC.

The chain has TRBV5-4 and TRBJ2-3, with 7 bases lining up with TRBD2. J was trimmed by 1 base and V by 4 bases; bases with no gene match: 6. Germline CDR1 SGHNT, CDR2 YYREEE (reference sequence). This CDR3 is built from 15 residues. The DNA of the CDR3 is TGTGCCAGCAGCCCGGGCGGGGGAGGCACAGATACGCAGTATTTT. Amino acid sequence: CASSPGGGGTDTQYF.

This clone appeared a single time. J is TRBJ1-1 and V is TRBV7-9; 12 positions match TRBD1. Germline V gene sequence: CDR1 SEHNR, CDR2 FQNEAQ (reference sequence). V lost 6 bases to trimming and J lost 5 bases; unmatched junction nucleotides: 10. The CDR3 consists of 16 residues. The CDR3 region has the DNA TGTGCCAGCAGGGCAACTGGGACAGGGGGCCGTACTGAAGCTTTCTTT. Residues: CASRATGTGGRTEAFF.

In DNA, the CDR3 is TGTGCCAGCAAACCCGACAGGGAGAACACTGAAGCTTTCTTT. As protein: CASKPDRENTEAFF. The chain couples TRBV27 to TRBJ1-1; 7 bases align to TRBD1. The CDR3 loop spans 14 amino acids. Germline V gives CDR1 MNHEY, CDR2 SMNVEV (reference sequence). V was clipped by 7 bases and J by 1 base; unmatched bases: 6.

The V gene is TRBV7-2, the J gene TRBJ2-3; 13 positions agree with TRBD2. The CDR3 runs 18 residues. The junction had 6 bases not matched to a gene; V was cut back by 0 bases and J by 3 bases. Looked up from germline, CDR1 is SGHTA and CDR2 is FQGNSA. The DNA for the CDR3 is TGTGCCAGCAGCTTAGCGTTACTAGCGGGAGGGCCGACAGATACGCAGTATTTT. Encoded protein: CASSLALLAGGPTDTQYF.

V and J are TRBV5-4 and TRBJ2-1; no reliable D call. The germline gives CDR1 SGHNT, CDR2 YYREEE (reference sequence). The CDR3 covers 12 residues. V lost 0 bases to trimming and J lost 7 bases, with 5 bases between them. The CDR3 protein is CASSLARNEQFF. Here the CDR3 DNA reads TGTGCCAGCAGCTTGGCCCGGAATGAGCAGTTCTTC.

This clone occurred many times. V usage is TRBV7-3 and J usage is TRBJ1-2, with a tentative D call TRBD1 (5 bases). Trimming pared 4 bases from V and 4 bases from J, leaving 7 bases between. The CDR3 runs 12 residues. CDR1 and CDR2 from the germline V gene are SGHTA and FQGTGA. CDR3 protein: CASSSGVYGYTF. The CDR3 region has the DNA TGTGCCAGCAGCTCGGGGGTCTATGGCTACACCTTC.

The CDR3 DNA is TGTGCCAGCAGTTCACCCCCAGGGGGCTCGGGAACTGAAGCTTTCTTT. Encoded protein: CASSSPPGGSGTEAFF. The gene calls are TRBV28 and TRBJ1-1; the match to TRBD1 covers 8 bases. V lost 4 bases to trimming and J lost 5 bases; unmatched junction nucleotides: 12. This CDR3 has 16 residues. The germline CDR1 and CDR2 sequences are MDHEN and SYDVKM.

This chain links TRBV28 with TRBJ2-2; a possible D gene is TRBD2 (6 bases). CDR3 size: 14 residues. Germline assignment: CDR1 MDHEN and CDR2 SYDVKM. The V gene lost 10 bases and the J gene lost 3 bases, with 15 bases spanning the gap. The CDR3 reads CATKRRRDTGELFF. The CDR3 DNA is TGTGCCACGAAGAGGAGGAGGGACACCGGGGAGCTGTTTTTT.